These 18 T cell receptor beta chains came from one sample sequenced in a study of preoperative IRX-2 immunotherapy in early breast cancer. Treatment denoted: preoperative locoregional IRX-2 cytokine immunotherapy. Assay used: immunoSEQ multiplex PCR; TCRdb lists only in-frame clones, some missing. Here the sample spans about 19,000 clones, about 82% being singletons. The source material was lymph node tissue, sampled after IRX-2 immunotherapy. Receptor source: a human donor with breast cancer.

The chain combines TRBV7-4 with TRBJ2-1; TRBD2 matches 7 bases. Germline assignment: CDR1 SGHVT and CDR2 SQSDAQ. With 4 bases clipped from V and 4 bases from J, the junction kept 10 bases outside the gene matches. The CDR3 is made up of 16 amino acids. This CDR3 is CASSSPVTSRYNEQFF. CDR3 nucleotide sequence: TGTGCCAGCAGCTCGCCCGTGACTAGCAGATACAATGAGCAGTTCTTC.

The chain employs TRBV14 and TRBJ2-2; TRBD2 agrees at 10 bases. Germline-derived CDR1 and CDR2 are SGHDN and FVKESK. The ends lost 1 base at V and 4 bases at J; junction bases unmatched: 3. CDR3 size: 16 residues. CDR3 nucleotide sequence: TGTGCCAGCAGCCAAGGTAGCGGGGGGTTCACCGGGGAGCTGTTTTTT. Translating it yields CASSQGSGGFTGELFF.

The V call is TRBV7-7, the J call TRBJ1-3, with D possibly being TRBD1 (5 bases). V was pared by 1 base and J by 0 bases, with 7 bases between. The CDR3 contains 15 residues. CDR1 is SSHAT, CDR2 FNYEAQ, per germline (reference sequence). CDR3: CASSLGQGSGNTIYF. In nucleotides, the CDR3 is TGTGCCAGCAGCTTAGGCCAGGGCTCTGGAAACACCATATATTTT.

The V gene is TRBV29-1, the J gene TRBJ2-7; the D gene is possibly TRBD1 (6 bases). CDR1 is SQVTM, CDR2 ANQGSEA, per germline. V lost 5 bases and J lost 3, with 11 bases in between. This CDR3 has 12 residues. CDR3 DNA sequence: TGCAGCGTTTTCGGACAGTACTACGAGCAGTACTTC. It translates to CSVFGQYYEQYF.

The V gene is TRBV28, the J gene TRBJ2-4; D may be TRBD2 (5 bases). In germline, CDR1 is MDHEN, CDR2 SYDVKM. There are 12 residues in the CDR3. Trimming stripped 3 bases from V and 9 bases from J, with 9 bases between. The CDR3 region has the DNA TGTGCCAGCAGTTTCGAAGGAGGCATTCAGTACTTC. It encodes CASSFEGGIQYF.

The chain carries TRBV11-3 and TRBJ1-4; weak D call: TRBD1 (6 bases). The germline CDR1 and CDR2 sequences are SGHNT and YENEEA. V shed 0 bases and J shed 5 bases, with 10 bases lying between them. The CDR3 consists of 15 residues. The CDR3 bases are TGTGCCAGCAGCTTAGAGGGGAGGGGGAATGAAAAACTGTTTTTT. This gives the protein CASSLEGRGNEKLFF.

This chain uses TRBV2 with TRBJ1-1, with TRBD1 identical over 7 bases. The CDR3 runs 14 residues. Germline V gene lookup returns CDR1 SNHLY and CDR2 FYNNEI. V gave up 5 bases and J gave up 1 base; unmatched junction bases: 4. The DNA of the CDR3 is TGTGCCAGCAGTCGGGACAGTCAGAACACTGAAGCTTTCTTT. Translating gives CASSRDSQNTEAFF.

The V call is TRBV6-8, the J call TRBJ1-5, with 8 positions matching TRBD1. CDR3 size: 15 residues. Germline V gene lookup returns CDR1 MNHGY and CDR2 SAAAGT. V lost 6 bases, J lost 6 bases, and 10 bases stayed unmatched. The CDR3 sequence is CASSTDREEGQPQHF. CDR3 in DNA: TGTGCCAGCAGCACGGACAGGGAGGAGGGTCAGCCCCAGCATTTT.

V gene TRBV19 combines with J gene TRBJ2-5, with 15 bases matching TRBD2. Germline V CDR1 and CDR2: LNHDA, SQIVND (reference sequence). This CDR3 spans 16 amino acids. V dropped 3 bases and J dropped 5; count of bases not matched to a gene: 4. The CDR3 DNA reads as TGTGCCAGTAGTATTGGGACTAGCGGGGGGATTGAGACCCAGTACTTC. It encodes CASSIGTSGGIETQYF. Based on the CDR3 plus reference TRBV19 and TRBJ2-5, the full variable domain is DGGITQSPKYLFRKEGQNVTLSCEQNLNHDAMYWYRQDPGQGLRLIYYSQIVNDFQKGDIAEGYSVSREKKESFPLTVTSAQKNPTAFYLCASSIGTSGGIETQYFGPGTRLLVL.

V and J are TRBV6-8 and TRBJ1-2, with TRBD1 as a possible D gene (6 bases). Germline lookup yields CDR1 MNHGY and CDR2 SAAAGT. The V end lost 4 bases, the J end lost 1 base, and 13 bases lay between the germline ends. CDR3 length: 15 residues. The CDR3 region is CASSFTRGSNYGYTF. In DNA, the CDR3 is TGTGCCAGCAGTTTCACCAGGGGAAGTAACTATGGCTACACCTTC.

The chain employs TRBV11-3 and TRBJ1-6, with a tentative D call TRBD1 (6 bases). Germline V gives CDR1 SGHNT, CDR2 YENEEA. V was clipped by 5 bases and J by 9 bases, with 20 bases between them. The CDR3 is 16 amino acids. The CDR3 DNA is TGTGCCAGCAGCCTCGAGTGGGGGGCAATAGGTTCACCCCTCCACTTT. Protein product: CASSLEWGAIGSPLHF.

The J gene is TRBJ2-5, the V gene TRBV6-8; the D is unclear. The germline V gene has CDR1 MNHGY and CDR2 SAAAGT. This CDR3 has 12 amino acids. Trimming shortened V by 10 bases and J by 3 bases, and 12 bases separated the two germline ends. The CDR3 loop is CAIPTLKETQYF. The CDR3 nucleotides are TGTGCCATCCCTACCTTGAAAGAGACCCAGTACTTC.

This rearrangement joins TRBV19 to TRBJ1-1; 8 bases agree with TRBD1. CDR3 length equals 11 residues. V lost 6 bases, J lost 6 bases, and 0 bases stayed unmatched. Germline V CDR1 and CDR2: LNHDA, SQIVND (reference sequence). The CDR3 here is CASRTGAEAFF. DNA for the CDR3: TGTGCCAGTAGGACAGGGGCTGAAGCTTTCTTT.

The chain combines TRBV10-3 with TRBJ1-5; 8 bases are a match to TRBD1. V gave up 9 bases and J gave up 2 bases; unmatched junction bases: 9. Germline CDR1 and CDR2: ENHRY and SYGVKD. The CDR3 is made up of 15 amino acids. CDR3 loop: CAIQDRVKGNQPQHF. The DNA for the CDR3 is TGTGCCATACAGGACAGGGTCAAAGGCAATCAGCCCCAGCATTTT.

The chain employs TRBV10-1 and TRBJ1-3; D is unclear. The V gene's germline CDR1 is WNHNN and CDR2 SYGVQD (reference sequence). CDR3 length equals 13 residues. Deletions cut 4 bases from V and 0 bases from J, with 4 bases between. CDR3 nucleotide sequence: TGCGCCAGCAGTGGAGGCTCTGGAAACACCATATATTTT. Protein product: CASSGGSGNTIYF.

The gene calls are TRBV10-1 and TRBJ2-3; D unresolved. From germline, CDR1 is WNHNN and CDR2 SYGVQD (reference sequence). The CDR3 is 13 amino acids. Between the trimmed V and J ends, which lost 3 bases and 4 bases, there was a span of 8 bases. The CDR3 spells CASSDSGSDTQYF. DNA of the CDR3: TGCGCCAGCAGTGACTCCGGGTCAGATACGCAGTATTTT.

The CDR3, as DNA: TGCGCCAGCAGTCAAATTCGCCCGGGACAGGGGGCGGTAGATGAGCAGTTCTTC. It is translated as CASSQIRPGQGAVDEQFF. The J gene is TRBJ2-1, the V gene TRBV23-1, with 12 bases that match TRBD1. TRBV23-1 is flagged as an ORF with uncertain function. Unmatched junction bases numbered 13, after V lost 2 bases and J lost 8 bases. CDR3 length: 18 amino acids.

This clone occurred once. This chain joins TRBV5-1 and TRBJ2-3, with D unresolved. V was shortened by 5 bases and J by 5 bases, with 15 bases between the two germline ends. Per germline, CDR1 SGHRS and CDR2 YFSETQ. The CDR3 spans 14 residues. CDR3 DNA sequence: TGCGCCAGCAGTCCGGGCCAAGTTAAAGATACGCAGTATTTT. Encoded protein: CASSPGQVKDTQYF.